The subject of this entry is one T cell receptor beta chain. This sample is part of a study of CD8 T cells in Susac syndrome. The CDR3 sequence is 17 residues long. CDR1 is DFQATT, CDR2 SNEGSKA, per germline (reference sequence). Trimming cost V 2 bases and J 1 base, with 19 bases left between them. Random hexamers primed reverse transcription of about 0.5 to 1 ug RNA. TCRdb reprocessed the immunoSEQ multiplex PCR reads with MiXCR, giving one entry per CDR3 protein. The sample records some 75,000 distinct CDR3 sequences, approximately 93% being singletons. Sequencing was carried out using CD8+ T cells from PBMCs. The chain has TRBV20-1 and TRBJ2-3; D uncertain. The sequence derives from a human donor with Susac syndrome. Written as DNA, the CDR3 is TGCAGTGCTAGACCCCCCCGGCCCGGAGTGGGCACAGATACGCAGTATTTT. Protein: CSARPPRPGVGTDTQYF.